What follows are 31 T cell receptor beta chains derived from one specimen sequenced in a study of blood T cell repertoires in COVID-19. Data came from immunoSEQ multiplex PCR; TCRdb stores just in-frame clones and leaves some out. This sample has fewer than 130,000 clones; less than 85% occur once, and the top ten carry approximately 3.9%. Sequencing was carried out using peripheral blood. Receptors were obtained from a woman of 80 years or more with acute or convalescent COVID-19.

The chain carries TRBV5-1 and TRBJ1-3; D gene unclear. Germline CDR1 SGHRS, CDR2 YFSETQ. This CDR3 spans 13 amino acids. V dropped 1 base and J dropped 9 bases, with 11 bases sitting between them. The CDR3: CASSLMDRGTIYF. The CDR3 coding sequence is TGCGCCAGCAGCTTGATGGACCGGGGCACCATATATTTT.

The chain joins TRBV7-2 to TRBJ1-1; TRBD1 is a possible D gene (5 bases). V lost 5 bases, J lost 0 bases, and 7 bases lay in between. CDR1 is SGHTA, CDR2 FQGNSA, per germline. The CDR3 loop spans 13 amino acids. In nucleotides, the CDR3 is TGTGCCAGCAGCAAGACAGTGAACACTGAAGCTTTCTTT. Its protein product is CASSKTVNTEAFF.

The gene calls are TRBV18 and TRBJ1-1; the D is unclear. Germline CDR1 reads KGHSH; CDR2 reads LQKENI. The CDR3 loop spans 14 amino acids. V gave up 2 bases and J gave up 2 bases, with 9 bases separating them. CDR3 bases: TGTGCCAGCTCACCAGCAGGAATAAACACTGAAGCTTTCTTT. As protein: CASSPAGINTEAFF.

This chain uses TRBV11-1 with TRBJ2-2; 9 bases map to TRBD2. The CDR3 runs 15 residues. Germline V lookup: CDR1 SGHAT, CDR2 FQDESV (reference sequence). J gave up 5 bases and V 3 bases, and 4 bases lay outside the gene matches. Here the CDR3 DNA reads TGTGCCAGCAGCTTTGGGAGCGGGGGGACCGGGGAGCTGTTTTTT. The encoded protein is CASSFGSGGTGELFF.

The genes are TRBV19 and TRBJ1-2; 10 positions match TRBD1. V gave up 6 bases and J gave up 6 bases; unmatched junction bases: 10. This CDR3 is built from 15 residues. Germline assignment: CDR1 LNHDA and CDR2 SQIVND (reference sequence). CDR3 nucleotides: TGTGCCAGTAGCCTAAGACAGGGGGCGAGGGATGGCTACACCTTC. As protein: CASSLRQGARDGYTF.

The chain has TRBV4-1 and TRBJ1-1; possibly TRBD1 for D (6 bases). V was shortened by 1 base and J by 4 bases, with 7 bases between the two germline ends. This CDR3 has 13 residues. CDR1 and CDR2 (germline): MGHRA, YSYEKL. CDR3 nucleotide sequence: TGCGCCAGCAGCCAAGCAGGGGTCACTGAAGCTTTCTTT. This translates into CASSQAGVTEAFF.

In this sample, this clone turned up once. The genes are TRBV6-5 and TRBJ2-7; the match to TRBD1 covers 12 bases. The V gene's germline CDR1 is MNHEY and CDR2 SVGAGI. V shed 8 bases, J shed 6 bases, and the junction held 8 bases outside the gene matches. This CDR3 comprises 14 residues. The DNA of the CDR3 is TGTGCCAGCGTTTGGGGACAGGGGGCTTTCGAGCAGTACTTC. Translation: CASVWGQGAFEQYF.

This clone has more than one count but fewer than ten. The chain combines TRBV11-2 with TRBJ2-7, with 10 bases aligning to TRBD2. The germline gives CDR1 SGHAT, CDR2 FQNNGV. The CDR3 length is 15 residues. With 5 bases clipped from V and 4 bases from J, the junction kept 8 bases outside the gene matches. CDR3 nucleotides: TGTGCCAGCAGCCGGACCGCTAGCGGGAGATACGAGCAGTACTTC. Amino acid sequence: CASSRTASGRYEQYF.

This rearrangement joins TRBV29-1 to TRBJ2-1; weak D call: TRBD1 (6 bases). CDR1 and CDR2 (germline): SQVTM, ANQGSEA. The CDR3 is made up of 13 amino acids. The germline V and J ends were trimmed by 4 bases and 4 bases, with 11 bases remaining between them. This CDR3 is CSVADSLYNEQFF. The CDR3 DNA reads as TGCAGCGTTGCGGACAGCTTATACAATGAGCAGTTCTTC.

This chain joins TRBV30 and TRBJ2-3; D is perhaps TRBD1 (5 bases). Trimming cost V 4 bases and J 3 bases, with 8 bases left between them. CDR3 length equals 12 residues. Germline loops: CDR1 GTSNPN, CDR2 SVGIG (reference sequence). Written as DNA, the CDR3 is TGTGCCTGGACGACAGAGACAGATACGCAGTATTTT. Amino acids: CAWTTETDTQYF.

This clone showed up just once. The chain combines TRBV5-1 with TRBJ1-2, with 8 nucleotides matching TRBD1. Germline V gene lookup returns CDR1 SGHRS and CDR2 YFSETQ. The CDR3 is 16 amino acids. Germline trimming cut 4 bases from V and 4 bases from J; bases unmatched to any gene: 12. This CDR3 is CASSQDRATKIYGYTF. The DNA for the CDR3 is TGCGCCAGCAGCCAGGACAGGGCAACCAAAATCTATGGCTACACCTTC.

In DNA form, the CDR3 reads TGTGCCAGCAGACGAGCGTTTAGCGGGACAACGGCTCACTATGGCTACACCTTC. It specifies CASRRAFSGTTAHYGYTF. The J gene is TRBJ1-2, the V gene TRBV6-6; D may be TRBD1 (6 bases). Germline V gene lookup returns CDR1 MNHNY and CDR2 SVGAGI (reference sequence). The CDR3 is made up of 18 amino acids. The germline V and J ends were trimmed by 6 bases and 3 bases, with 26 bases remaining between them.

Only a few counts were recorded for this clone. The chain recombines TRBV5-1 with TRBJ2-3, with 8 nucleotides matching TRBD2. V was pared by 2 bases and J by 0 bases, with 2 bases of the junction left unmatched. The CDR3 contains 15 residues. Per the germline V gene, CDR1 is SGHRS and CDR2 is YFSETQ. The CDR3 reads CASSFSGASTDTQYF. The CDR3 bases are TGCGCCAGCAGCTTTAGCGGGGCAAGCACAGATACGCAGTATTTT. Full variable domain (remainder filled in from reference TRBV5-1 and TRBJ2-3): KAGVTQTPRYLIKTRGQQVTLSCSPISGHRSVSWYQQTPGQGLQFLFEYFSETQRNKGNFPGRFSGRQFSNSRSEMNVSTLELGDSALYLCASSFSGASTDTQYFGPGTRLTVL.

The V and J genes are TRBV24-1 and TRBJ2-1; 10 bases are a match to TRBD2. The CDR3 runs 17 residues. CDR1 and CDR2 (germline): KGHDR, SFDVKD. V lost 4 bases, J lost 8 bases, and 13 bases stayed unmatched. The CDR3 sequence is CATSDPQPSGSLDEQFF. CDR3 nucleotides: TGTGCCACCAGTGACCCCCAGCCTAGCGGGAGTCTCGATGAGCAGTTCTTC.

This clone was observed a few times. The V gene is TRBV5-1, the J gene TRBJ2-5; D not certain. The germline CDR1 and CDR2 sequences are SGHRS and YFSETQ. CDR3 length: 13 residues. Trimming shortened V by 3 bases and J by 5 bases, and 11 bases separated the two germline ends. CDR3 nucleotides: TGCGCCAGCAGCTATTCCCTTCGGGAGACCCAGTACTTC. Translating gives CASSYSLRETQYF.

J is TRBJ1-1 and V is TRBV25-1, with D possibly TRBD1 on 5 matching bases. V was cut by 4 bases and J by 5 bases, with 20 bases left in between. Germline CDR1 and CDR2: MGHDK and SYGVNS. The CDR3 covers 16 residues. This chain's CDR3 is CASSVGAASSRTEAFF. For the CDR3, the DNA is TGTGCCAGCAGTGTTGGGGCGGCGTCCAGCAGAACTGAAGCTTTCTTT. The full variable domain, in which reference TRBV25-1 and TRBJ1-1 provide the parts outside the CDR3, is EADIYQTPRYLVIGTGKKITLECSQTMGHDKMYWYQQDPGMELHLIHYSYGVNSTEKGDLSSESTVSRIRTEHFPLTLESARPSHTSQYLCASSVGAASSRTEAFFGQGTRLTVV.

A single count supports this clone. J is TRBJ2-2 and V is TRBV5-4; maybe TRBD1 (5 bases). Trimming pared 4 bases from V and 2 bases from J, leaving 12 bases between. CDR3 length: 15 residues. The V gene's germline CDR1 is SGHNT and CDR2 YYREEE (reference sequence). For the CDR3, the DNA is TGTGCCAGCAGCGCGCAGGGCCATAACACCGGGGAGCTGTTTTTT. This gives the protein CASSAQGHNTGELFF.

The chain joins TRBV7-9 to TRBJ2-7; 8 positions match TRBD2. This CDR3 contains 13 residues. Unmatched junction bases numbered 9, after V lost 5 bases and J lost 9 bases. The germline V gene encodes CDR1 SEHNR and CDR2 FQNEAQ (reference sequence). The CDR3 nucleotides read TGTGCCAGCAGCCCAGAGGGACTAGTCGGGCAGTACTTC. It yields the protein CASSPEGLVGQYF.

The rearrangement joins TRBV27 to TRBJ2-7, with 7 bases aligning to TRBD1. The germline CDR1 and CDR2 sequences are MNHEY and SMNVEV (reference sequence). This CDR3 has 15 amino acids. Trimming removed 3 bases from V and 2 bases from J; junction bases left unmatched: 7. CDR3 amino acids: CASSFRQGKTYEQYF. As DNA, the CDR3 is TGTGCCAGCAGTTTCCGACAGGGTAAAACCTACGAGCAGTACTTC.

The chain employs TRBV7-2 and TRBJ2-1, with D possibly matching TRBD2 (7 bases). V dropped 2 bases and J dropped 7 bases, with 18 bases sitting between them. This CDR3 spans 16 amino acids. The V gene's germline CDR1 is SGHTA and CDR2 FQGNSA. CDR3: CASSLSGGGWENEQFF. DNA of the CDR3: TGTGCCAGCAGCTTAAGTGGCGGGGGCTGGGAAAATGAGCAGTTCTTC.

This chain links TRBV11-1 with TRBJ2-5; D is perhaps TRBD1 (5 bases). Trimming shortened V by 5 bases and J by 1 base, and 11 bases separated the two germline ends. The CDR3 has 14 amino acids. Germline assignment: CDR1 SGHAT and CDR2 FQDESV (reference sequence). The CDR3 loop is CASSPQTAQETQYF. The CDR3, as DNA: TGTGCCAGCAGCCCCCAGACAGCCCAAGAGACCCAGTACTTC.

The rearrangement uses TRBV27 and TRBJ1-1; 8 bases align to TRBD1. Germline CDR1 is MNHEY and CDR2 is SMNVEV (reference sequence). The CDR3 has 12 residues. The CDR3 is CASGGFATEAFF. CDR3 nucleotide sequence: TGTGCGTCAGGGGGCTTTGCCACTGAAGCTTTCTTT.

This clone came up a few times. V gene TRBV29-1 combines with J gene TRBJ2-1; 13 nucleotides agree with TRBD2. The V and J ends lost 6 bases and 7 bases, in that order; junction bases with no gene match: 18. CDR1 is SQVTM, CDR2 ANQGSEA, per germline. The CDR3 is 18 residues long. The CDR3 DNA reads TGCAGCGTCGGCGGGACTAGCGGGAACCCGCTTATTGGGAATGAGCAGTTCTTC. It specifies CSVGGTSGNPLIGNEQFF.

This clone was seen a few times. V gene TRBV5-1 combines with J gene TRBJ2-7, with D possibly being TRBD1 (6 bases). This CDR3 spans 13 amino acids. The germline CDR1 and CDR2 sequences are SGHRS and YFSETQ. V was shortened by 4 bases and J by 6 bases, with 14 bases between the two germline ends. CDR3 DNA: TGCGCCAGCAGCCCCTTTTCAGGGGTCGAGCAGTACTTC. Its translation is CASSPFSGVEQYF.

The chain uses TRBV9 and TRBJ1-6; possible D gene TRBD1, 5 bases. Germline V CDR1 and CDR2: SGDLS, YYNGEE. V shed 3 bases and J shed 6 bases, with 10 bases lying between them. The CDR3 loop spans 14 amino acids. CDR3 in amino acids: CASSARVGNSPLHF. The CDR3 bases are TGTGCCAGCAGCGCCAGGGTGGGTAATTCACCCCTCCACTTT.

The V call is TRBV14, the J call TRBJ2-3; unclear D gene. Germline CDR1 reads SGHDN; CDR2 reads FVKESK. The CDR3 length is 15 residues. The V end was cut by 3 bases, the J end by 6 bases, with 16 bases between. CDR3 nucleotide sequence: TGTGCCAGCAGCCAGGGTCCTAGATTATACGATACGCAGTATTTT. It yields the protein CASSQGPRLYDTQYF. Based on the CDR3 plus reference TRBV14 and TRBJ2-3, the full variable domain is EAGVTQFPSHSVIEKGQTVTLRCDPISGHDNLYWYRRVMGKEIKFLLHFVKESKQDESGMPNNRFLAERTGGTYSTLKVQPAELEDSGVYFCASSQGPRLYDTQYFGPGTRLTVL.

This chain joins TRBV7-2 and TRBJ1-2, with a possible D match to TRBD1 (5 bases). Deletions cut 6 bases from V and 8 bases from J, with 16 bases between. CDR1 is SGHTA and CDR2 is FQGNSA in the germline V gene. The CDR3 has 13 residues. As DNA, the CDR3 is TGTGCCAGCAGGCAAGACAGTTCCAGCGGCTACACCTTC. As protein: CASRQDSSSGYTF.

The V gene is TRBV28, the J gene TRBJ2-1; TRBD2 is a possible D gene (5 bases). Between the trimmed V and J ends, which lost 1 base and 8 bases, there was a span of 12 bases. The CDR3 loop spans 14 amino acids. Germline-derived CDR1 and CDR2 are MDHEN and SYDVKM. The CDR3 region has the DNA TGTGCCAGCAGTTTATCCCCTGCACTAGATGAGCAGTTCTTC. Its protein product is CASSLSPALDEQFF. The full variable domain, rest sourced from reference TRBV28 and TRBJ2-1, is DVKVTQSSRYLVKRTGEKVFLECVQDMDHENMFWYRQDPGLGLRLIYFSYDVKMKEKGDIPEGYSVSREKKERFSLILESASTNQTSMYLCASSLSPALDEQFFGPGTRLTVL.

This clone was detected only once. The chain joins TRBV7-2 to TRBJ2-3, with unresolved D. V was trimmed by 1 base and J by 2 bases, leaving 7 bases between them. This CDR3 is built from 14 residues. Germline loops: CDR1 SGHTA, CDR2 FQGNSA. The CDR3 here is CASSLGPLTDTQYF. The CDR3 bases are TGTGCCAGCAGCTTAGGGCCGCTCACAGATACGCAGTATTTT. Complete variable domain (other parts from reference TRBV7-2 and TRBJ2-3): GAGVSQSPSNKVTEKGKDVELRCDPISGHTALYWYRQSLGQGLEFLIYFQGNSAPDKSGLPSDRFSAERTGGSVSTLTIQRTQQEDSAVYLCASSLGPLTDTQYFGPGTRLTVL.

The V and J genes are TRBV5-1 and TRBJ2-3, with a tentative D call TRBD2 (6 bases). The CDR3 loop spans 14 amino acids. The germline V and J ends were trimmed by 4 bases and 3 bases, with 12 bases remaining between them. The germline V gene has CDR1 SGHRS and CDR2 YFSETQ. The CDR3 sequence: CASSQVRGTDTQYF. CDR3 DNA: TGCGCCAGCAGCCAAGTCCGGGGGACAGATACGCAGTATTTT.

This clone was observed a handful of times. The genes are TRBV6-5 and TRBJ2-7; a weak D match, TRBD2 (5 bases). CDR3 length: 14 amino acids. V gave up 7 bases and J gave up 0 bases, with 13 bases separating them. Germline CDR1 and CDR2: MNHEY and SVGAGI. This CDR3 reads CASTPPGSSYEQYF. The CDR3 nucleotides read TGTGCCAGCACCCCCCCGGGGAGCTCCTACGAGCAGTACTTC.